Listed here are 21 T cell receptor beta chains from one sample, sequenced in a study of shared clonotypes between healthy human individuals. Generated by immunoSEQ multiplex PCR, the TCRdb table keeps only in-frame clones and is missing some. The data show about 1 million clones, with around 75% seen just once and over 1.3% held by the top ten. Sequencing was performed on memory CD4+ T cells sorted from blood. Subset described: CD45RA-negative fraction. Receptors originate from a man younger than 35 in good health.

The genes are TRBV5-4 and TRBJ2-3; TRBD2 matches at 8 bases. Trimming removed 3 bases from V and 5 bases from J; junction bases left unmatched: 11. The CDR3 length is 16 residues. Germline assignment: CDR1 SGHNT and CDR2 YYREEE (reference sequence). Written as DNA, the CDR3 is TGTGCCAGCAGCTCCCCTTCCGGGAGGGCCGGAGATACGCAGTATTTT. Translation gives CASSSPSGRAGDTQYF.

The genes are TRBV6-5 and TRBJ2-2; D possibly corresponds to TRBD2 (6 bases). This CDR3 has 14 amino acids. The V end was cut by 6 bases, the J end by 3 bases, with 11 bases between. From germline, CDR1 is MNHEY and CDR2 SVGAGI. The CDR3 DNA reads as TGTGCCAGCAGGTCTAGCGACTACACCGGGGAGCTGTTTTTT. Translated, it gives CASRSSDYTGELFF.

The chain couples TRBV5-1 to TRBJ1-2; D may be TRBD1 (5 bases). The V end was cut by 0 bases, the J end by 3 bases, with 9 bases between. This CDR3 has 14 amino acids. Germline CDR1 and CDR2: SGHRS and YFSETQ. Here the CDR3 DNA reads TGCGCCAGCAGCTTGGAGGGGCAGGACTATGGCTACACCTTC. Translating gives CASSLEGQDYGYTF.

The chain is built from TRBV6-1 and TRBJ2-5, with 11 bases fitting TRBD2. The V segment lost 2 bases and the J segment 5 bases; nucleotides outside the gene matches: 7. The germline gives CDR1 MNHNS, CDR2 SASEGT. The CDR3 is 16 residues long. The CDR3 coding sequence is TGTGCCAGCAGTGAAATGGTAGCGGGGGGGCTTGAGACCCAGTACTTC. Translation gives CASSEMVAGGLETQYF.

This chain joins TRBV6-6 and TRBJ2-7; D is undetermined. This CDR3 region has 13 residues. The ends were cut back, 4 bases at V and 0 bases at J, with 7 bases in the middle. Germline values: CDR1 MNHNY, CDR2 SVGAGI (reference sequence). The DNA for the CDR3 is TGTGCCAGCAGTTTTGGTATCTCCTACGAGCAGTACTTC. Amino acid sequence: CASSFGISYEQYF.

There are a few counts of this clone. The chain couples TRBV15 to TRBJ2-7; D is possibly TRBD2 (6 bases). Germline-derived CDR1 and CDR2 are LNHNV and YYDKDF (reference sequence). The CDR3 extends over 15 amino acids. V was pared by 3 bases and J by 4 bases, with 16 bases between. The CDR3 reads CATSRAPGTQYEQYF. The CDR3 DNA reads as TGTGCCACCAGCAGGGCCCCCGGGACTCAGTACGAGCAGTACTTC.

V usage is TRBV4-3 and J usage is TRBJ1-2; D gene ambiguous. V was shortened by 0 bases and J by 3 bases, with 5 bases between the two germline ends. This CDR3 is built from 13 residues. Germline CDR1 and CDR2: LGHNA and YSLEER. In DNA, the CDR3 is TGCGCCAGCAGCCAAGAGGGAGACTATGGCTACACCTTC. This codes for CASSQEGDYGYTF.

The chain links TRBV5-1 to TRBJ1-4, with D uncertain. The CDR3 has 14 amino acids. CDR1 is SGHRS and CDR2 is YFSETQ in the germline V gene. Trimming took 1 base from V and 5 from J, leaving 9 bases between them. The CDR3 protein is CASSLRQSNEKLFF. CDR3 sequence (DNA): TGCGCCAGCAGCTTGAGGCAGTCGAATGAAAAACTGTTTTTT. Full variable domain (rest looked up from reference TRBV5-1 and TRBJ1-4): KAGVTQTPRYLIKTRGQQVTLSCSPISGHRSVSWYQQTPGQGLQFLFEYFSETQRNKGNFPGRFSGRQFSNSRSEMNVSTLELGDSALYLCASSLRQSNEKLFFGSGTQLSVL.

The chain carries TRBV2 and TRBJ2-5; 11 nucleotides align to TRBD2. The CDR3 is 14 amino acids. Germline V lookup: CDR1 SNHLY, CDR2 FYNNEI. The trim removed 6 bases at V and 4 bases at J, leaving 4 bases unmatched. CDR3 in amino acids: CASSRTSGLETQYF. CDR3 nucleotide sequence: TGTGCCAGCAGCCGGACTAGCGGGTTAGAGACCCAGTACTTC.

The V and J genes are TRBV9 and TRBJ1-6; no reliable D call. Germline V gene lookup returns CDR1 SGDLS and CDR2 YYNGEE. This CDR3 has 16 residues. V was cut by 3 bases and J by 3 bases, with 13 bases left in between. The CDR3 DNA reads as TGTGCCAGCAGCGGGCGGTTTAGTAACTATAATTCACCCCTCCACTTT. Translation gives CASSGRFSNYNSPLHF.

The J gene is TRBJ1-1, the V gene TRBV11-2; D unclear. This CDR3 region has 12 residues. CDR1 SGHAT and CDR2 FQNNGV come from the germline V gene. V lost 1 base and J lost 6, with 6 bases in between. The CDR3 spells CASSLGRAEAFF. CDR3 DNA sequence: TGTGCCAGCAGCTTAGGTAGGGCTGAAGCTTTCTTT.

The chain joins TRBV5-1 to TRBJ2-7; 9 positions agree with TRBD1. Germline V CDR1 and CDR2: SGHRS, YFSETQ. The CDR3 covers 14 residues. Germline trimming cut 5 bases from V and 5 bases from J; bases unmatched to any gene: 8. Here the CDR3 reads CASRAGTGSHEQYF. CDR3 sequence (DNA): TGCGCCAGCAGGGCCGGGACAGGGTCCCACGAGCAGTACTTC.

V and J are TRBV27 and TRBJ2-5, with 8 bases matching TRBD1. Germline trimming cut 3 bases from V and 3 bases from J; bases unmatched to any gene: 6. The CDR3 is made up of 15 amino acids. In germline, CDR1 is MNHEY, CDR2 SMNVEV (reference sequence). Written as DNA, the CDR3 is TGTGCCAGCAGTTTCCCGGACAGGGTGGAAGAGACCCAGTACTTC. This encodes CASSFPDRVEETQYF.

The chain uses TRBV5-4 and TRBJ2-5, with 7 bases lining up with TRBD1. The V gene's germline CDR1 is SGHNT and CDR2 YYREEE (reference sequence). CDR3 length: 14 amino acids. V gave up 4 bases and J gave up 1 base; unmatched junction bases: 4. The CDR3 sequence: CASSEGQFQETQYF. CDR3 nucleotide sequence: TGTGCCAGCAGCGAGGGACAGTTCCAAGAGACCCAGTACTTC. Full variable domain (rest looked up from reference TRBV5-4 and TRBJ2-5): ETGVTQSPTHLIKTRGQQVTLRCSSQSGHNTVSWYQQALGQGPQFIFQYYREEENGRGNFPPRFSGLQFPNYSSELNVNALELDDSALYLCASSEGQFQETQYFGPGTRLLVL.

The CDR3 coding sequence is TGTGCCAGCAGCGAATCCCGACCCCGGCCCACCTACGAGCAGTACTTC. This codes for CASSESRPRPTYEQYF. The chain couples TRBV21-1 to TRBJ2-7. TRBV21-1 is a pseudogene segment. CDR3 length: 16 amino acids.

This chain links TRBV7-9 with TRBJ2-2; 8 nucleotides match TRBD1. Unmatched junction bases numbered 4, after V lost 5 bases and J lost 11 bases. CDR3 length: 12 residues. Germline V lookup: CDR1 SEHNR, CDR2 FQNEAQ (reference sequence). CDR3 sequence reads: CASSPDRGELFF. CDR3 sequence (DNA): TGTGCCAGCAGCCCTGACAGGGGTGAGCTGTTTTTT.

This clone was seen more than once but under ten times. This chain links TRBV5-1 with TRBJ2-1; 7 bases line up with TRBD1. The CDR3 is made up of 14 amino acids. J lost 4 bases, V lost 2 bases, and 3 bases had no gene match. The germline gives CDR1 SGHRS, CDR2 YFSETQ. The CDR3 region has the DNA TGCGCCAGCAGCTTAGGGACAGAGTACAATGAGCAGTTCTTC. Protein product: CASSLGTEYNEQFF.

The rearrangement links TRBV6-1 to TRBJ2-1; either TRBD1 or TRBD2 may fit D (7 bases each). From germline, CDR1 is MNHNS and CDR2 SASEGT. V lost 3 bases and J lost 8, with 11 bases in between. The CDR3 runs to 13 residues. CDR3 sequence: CASSEGGGYEQFF. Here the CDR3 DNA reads TGTGCCAGCAGTGAGGGAGGGGGCTATGAGCAGTTCTTC.

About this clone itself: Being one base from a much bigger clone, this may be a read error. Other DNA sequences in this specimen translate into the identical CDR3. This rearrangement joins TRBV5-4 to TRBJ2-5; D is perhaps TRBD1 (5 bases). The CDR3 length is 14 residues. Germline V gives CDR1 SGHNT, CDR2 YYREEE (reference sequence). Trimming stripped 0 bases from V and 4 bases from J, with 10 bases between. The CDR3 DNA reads TGTGCCAGCAGCTTGGCAGGGTTGGGAGAGACCCAGTACTTC. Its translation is CASSLAGLGETQYF.

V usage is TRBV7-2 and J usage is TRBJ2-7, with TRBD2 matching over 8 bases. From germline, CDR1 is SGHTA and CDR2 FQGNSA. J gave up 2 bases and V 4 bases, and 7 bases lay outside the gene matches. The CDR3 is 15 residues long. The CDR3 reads CASSSSGGGPYEQYF. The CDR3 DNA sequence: TGTGCCAGCAGCTCGTCCGGGGGGGGGCCCTACGAGCAGTACTTC.

The CDR3 nucleotides read TGTGCCAGCAGTTCCCCGGACAGAGGACCCTATAATTCACCCCTCCACTTT. It encodes CASSSPDRGPYNSPLHF. J is TRBJ1-6 and V is TRBV28, with a tentative D call TRBD1 (6 bases). Germline CDR1 MDHEN, CDR2 SYDVKM. Trimming left V 4 bases short and J 2 bases short, with 15 bases between. The CDR3 has 17 amino acids. The entire variable domain, with the rest obtained from reference TRBV28 and TRBJ1-6, is as follows: DVKVTQSSRYLVKRTGEKVFLECVQDMDHENMFWYRQDPGLGLRLIYFSYDVKMKEKGDIPEGYSVSREKKERFSLILESASTNQTSMYLCASSSPDRGPYNSPLHFGNGTRLTVT.